Listed below are T cell receptor beta chains from one sample, sequenced in a study of T-cell memory formation after mild COVID-19. TCRdb reprocessed the 5' RACE reads with MiXCR, giving one entry per CDR3 protein. This table has around 340,000 distinct CDR3 sequences, roughly 21% appearing once. Material for sequencing was PBMCs or a T cell subset sorted from them (not recorded which). The receptor source for this set is an adult woman who had mild COVID-19 (a few samples of this study predate the infection). Cell type and time point are not known. CDR3s leave out the opening cysteine and the closing phenylalanine or tryptophan. Each record gives: V gene, D gene, CDR3 protein. The D gene is left open where the match is weak.

TRBV7-9 NA ASSLGGGGTYEQY
TRBV27 NA ASSPDRSEAF
TRBV15 NA ATSTSGSWETQY
TRBV20-1 NA SARDGRVSYEQY
TRBV27 NA ASSLFQGGNQPQH
TRBV9 NA ASSLHGETQY
TRBV20-1 NA SARDSSQANTEAF
TRBV5-1 TRBD1 ASSSWHGTESTDTQY
TRBV12-3/TRBV12-4 TRBD1 ASIPLGTGFDEQF
TRBV12-3/TRBV12-4 NA ASSRQGGGNSPLH
TRBV5-1 TRBD1 ASSRQDRGTEAF
TRBV11-1 NA ASSWGKSGANVLT
TRBV25-1 TRBD1 ASSEGRGTNEQF
TRBV7-8 NA ASSSYEFGEQF
TRBV9 NA ASSSFGISGNTIY
TRBV7-2 NA ASSLGASQAYYGYT
TRBV5-6 NA ASSLWNHEKLF
TRBV5-1 TRBD2 ASSLVPSGDSYNEQF
TRBV9 NA ASSSTPDSGEKLF
TRBV6-1 TRBD1 ASSGDRGFGGYT
TRBV6-2/TRBV6-3 NA ASSYGRSGWNTEAF
TRBV27 NA ASSFNRVAGVYGYT
TRBV24-1 NA ATSPQGADTQY
TRBV3-1 TRBD2 ASSQALAGTSGLDTQY
TRBV5-1 NA ASSWRGGNTEAF
TRBV6-5 NA ASSYGRGGNSPLH
TRBV6-5 NA ASSRGRTGELF
TRBV25-1 TRBD1 ASSEGQGPSYEQY
TRBV7-9 NA ASSLVGEKLF
TRBV12-3/TRBV12-4 TRBD2 ASSFGRGNKNIQY
TRBV4-2 NA ASSQDLGQPMNTEAF
TRBV7-2 NA ASSSFGQDTIY
TRBV7-8 NA ASSGRIGGYT
TRBV6-2/TRBV6-3 TRBD2 ASSPTAGGTDTQY
TRBV20-1 NA SARVPGLNTEAF
TRBV19 TRBD1 ASNDRGPLGYT
TRBV6-2/TRBV6-3 NA ASRRQAEAF
TRBV5-1 TRBD1 ASSLIGGKPDTEAF
TRBV7-2 TRBD2 ASSSEGASGINEQF
TRBV15 TRBD1 ATSRADRDLHEQY
TRBV18 TRBD1 ASSPRQGDNEQF
TRBV12-3/TRBV12-4 NA ASSPQVRPTEAF
TRBV7-9 NA ASSSAGGGSDTQY
TRBV11-3 NA ASSLETVADYNEQF
TRBV11-2 TRBD2 ASSLDIILAEGCEQF
TRBV5-1 NA ASIDRGSYEQY
TRBV10-3 NA AISDEGNTEAF
TRBV7-2 TRBD1 ASSLHGAGQGNNEQF
TRBV7-9 NA ASSLAVLREITLDEQF
TRBV7-9 NA ASSQDRSRRIVANEQF